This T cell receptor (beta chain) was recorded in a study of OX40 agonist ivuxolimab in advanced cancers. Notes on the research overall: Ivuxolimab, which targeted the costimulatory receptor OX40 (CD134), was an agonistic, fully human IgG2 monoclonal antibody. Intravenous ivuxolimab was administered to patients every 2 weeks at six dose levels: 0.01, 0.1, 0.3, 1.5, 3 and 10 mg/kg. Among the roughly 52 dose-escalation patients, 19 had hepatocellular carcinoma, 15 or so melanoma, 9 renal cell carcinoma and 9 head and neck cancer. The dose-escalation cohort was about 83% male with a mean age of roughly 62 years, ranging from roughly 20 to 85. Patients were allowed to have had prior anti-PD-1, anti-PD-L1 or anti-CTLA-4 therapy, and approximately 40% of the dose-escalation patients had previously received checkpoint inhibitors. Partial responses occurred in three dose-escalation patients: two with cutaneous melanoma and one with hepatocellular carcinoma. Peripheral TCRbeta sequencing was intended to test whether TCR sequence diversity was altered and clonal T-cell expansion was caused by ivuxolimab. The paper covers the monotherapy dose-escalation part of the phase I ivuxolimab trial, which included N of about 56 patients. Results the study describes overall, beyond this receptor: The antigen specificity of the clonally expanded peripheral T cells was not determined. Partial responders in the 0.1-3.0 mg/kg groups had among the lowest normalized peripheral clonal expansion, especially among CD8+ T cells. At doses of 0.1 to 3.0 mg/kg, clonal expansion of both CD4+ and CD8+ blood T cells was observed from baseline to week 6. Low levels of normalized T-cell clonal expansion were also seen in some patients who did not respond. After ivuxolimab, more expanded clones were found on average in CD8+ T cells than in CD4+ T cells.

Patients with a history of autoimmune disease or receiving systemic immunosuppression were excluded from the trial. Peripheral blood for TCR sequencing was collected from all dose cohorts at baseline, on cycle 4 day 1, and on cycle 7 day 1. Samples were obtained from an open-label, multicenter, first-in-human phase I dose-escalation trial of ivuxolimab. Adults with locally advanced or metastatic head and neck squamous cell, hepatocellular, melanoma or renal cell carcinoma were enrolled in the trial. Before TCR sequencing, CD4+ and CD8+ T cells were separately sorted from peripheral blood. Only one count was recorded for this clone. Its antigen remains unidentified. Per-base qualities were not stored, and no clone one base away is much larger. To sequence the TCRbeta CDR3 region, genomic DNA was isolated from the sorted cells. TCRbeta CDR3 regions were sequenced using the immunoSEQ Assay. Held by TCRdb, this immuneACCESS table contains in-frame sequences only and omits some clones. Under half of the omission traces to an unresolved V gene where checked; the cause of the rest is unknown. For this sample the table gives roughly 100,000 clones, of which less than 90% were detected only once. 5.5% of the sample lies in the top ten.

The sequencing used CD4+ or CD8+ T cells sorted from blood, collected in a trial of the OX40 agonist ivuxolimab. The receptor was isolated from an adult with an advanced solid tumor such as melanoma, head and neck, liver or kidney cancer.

Here the CDR3 is given as CASSHLPRESSGANVLTF. The DNA sequence is TGTGCCAGCAGCCATCTCCCAAGGGAGAGCTCTGGGGCCAACGTCCTGACTTTC. The chain is encoded by TRBV7-8 joined to TRBJ2-6; 5 matching bases give a weak D call of TRBD2. Measured from the cysteine to the phenylalanine, the CDR3 is 18 residues long. This entry keeps only the CDR3 DNA: 54 bases, framed from base 1. V and J lose 5 bases and 0 bases, and a span of 17 bases separates them. From the germline V gene, CDR1 is SGHVS and CDR2 is FQNEAQ.